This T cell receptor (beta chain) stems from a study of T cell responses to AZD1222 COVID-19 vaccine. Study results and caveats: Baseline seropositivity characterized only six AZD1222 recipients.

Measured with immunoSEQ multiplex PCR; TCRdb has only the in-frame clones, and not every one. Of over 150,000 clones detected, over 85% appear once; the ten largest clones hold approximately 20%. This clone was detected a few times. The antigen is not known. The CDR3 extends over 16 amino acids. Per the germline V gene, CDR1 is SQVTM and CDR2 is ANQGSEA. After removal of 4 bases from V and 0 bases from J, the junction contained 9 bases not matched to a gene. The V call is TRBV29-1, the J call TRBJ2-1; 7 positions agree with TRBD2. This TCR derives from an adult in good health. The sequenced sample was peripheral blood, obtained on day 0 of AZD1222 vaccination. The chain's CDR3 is CSVAGGRPGSYNEQFF. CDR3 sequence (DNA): TGCAGCGTTGCGGGGGGTAGGCCGGGCTCCTACAATGAGCAGTTCTTC.